Sequencing of this TCR beta chain was carried out in a study of OX40 agonist ivuxolimab in advanced cancers. Sequencing used immunoSEQ multiplex PCR; TCRdb keeps in-frame clones, though not all of them. The table records fewer than 25,000 clones, over 75% of them present only once. This CDR3 has 14 amino acids. Trimming took 0 bases from V and 3 from J; bases not matched to a gene: 1. The V gene's germline CDR1 is SGDLS and CDR2 YYNGEE. Sequencing was performed on CD4+ or CD8+ T cells sorted from blood, taken in a trial of the OX40 agonist ivuxolimab. This rearrangement joins TRBV9 to TRBJ2-7, with 9 positions matching TRBD1. The origin of this receptor is an adult with an advanced solid tumor such as melanoma, head and neck, liver or kidney cancer. In DNA form, the CDR3 reads TGTGCCAGCAGCGTAGGGGGACAGGGCTACGAGCAGTACTTC. Protein: CASSVGGQGYEQYF.